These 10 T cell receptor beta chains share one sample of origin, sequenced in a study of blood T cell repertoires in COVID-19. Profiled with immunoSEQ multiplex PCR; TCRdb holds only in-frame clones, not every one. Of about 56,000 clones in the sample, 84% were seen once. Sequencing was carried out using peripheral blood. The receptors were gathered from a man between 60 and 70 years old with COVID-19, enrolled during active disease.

Here the CDR3 reads CASSLGLASYNEQFF. The CDR3 DNA is TGTGCCAGCAGCTTGGGGCTAGCGTCCTACAATGAGCAGTTCTTC. The chain links TRBV5-6 to TRBJ2-1; possible D gene TRBD2, 6 bases. Germline values: CDR1 SGHDT, CDR2 YYEEEE. The V and J ends lost 0 bases and 1 base respectively, with 8 bases between them. The CDR3 runs 15 residues.

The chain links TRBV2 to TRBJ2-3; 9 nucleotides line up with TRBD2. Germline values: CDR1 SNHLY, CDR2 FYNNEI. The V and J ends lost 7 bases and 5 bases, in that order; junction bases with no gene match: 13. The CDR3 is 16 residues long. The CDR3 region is CASNGRATSGGDTQYF. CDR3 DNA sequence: TGTGCCAGCAACGGCAGGGCGACTAGCGGAGGAGATACGCAGTATTTT.

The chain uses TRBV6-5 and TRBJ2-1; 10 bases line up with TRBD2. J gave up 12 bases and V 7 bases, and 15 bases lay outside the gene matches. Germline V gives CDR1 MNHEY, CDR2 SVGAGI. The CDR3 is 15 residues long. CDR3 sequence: CASTPSSGSISGQFF. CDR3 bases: TGTGCCAGCACTCCGTCTAGCGGGAGTATCAGTGGGCAGTTCTTC.

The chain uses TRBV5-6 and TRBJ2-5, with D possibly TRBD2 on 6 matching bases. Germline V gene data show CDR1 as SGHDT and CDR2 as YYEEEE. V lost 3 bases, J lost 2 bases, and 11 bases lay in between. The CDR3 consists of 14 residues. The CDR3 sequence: CASSSPGVQETQYF. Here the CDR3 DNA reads TGTGCCAGCAGCTCTCCGGGAGTACAAGAGACCCAGTACTTC. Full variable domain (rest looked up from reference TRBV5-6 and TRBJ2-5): DAGVTQSPTHLIKTRGQQVTLRCSPKSGHDTVSWYQQALGQGPQFIFQYYEEEERQRGNFPDRFSGHQFPNYSSELNVNALLLGDSALYLCASSSPGVQETQYFGPGTRLLVL.

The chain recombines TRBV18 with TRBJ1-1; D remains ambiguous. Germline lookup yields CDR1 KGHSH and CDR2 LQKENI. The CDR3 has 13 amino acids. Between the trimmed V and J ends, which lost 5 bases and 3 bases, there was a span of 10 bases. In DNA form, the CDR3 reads TGTGCCAGCTCAGAGGGCATCGACACTGAAGCTTTCTTT. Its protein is CASSEGIDTEAFF.

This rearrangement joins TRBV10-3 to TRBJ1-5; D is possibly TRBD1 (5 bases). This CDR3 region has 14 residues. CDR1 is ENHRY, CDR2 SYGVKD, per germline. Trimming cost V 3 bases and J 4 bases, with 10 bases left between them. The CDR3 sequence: CAISEGRGNQPQHF. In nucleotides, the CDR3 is TGTGCCATCAGTGAAGGAAGGGGTAATCAGCCCCAGCATTTT.

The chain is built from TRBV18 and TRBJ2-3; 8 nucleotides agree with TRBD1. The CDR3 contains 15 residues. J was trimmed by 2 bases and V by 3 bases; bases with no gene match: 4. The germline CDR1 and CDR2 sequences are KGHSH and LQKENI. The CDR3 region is CASSPWTGNTDTQYF. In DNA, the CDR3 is TGTGCCAGCTCACCCTGGACAGGGAACACAGATACGCAGTATTTT.

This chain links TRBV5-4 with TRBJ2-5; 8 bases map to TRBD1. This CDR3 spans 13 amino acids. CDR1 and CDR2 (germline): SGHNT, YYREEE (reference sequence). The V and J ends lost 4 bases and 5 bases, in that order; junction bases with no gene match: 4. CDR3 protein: CASSQGAWETQYF. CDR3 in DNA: TGTGCCAGCAGCCAGGGGGCTTGGGAGACCCAGTACTTC.

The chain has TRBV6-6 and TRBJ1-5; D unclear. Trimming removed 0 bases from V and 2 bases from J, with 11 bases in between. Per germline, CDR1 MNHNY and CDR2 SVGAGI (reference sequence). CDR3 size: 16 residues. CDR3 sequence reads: CASSYSRGIGNQPQHF. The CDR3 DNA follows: TGTGCCAGCAGTTACTCGAGAGGAATTGGCAATCAGCCCCAGCATTTT.

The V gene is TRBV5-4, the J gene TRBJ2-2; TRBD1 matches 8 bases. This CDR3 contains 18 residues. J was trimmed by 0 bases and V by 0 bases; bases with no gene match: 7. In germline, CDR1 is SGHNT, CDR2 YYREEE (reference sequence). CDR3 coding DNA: TGTGCCAGCAGCTTGGTGGGGACAGGATCAGCGAACACCGGGGAGCTGTTTTTT. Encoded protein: CASSLVGTGSANTGELFF.